This T cell receptor beta chain was recovered during a study of control samples from healthy donors and cancer patients. Assay used: immunoSEQ multiplex PCR; TCRdb lists only in-frame clones, some missing. The sample yields around 120,000 clones, 70% to 90% seen once. V was pared by 7 bases and J by 6 bases, with 11 bases between. From germline, CDR1 is SGHKS and CDR2 YYEKEE (reference sequence). The CDR3 is 12 amino acids. The source of this sequence is a man in his forties in good health. The chain joins TRBV5-5 to TRBJ2-1; D not resolved. Source material: blood. The DNA for the CDR3 is TGTGCCAGCCACCAGGTGGGCAATGAGCAGTTCTTC. Encoded protein: CASHQVGNEQFF. Using reference TRBV5-5 and TRBJ2-1 for the parts outside the CDR3, the full variable domain is DAGVTQSPTHLIKTRGQQVTLRCSPISGHKSVSWYQQVLGQGPQFIFQYYEKEERGRGNFPDRFSARQFPNYSSELNVNALLLGDSALYLCASHQVGNEQFFGPGTRLTVL.